This T cell receptor (beta chain) was captured in a study of breast tumors, draining lymph nodes, adjacent tissues. Notes on the study in general: Tumor TCR diversity was below lymph nodes but above nontumor tissue. Most tumor T cells seemingly derive from lymph node, then expand in tumor. Data only fit, rather than demonstrated, lymph node origin of most tumor T cells. Compared with basal-like, luminal-like tumors shared significantly more repertoire with nontumor tissue.

TCRdb reprocessed the multiplex PCR reads with MiXCR, giving one entry per CDR3 protein. The data show over 10,000 distinct CDR3 sequences, around 70% seen once. As to this clonotype: Its matching antigen is unknown.

The germline gives CDR1 DFQATT, CDR2 SNEGSKA (reference sequence). V shed 5 bases and J shed 2 bases, with 16 bases lying between them. The CDR3 runs to 14 residues. This chain links TRBV20-1 with TRBJ2-7; D ambiguous. Material: tumor-adjacent breast tissue. The sequence derives from a female donor with breast cancer. Some clones in this sample may be carry-over from other donors' samples. CDR3 coding DNA: TGCAGTGCTCAGAAAGACCCCTCCGCCTACGAGCAGTACTTC. Its protein is CSAQKDPSAYEQYF.